This T cell receptor (beta chain) appears in the sequencing data of a study of blood T cell repertoires in COVID-19. Study information: Material from acute and convalescent COVID-19 was sourced from the United States, Italy and Spain. PBMCs, B-cell-depleted T cells, or T cells were the source of the cDNA or gDNA that made up the material.

Authors' analysis steps: Nucleated cell counts were estimated from reference gene primer amplification. Sequencing was performed with immunoSEQ multiplex PCR; in TCRdb, only in-frame clones are kept and a portion is missing. That table furnishes V, J and clone size, whereas the DNA furnished D and trimming. This sample has fewer than 300,000 clones, with 86% found just once. Germline assignment: CDR1 SGHRS and CDR2 YFSETQ. J lost 3 bases, V lost 3 bases, and 7 bases had no gene match. The CDR3 has 15 amino acids. This chain joins TRBV5-1 and TRBJ1-1, with 8 bases fitting TRBD1. Sample: peripheral blood. The receptor comes from a woman aged 25 to 45 with COVID-19, enrolled during active disease. CDR3 in amino acids: CASSSQGAWDTEAFF. Here the CDR3 DNA reads TGCGCCAGCAGCTCTCAGGGGGCTTGGGACACTGAAGCTTTCTTT.